This T cell receptor beta chain was sequenced for a study of T cells in Graves' hyperthyroidism and ophthalmopathy (dated by TCRdb to the late 2010s). Concerning the study at large: Peripheral blood was sampled at the time of initial diagnosis, prior to any treatment. TCR V-J signatures able to tell the groups apart were searched for in a discovery cohort of some 97 patients, of whom approximately 40 had Graves' ophthalmopathy and more than 55 had stable Graves' hyperthyroidism. An independent validation cohort of around 20 hyperthyroidism patients and 17 patients who later progressed to ophthalmopathy tested prospective prediction of ophthalmopathy. The approximately 98 discovery patients were randomly divided into training and test sets at a 7:3 ratio. In six Graves' hyperthyroidism patients, the study also compared T-cell repertoires from thyroid tissue with T-cell repertoires from blood. Once sampling was done, hyperthyroidism patients were given methimazole at a starting dose of 30 mg daily, whereas ophthalmopathy patients were given high-dose intravenous methylprednisolone. The paper describes TCR Vbeta CDR3 sequencing of around 130 peripheral blood samples, made up of about 41 ophthalmopathy patients, 70 to 75 hyperthyroidism patients and roughly 17 progressor patients. Here is what the overall study found, with its caveats: Sample size was not statistically predetermined, and investigators were not blinded to group allocation. Most expanded thyroid clonotypes (frequency above 0.001) were also detected in blood, suggesting blood repertoires may reflect thyroid immune responses. During validation, the model predicted progression to ophthalmopathy a median of about 6.3 months ahead of onset, with around 70% sensitivity and under 85% specificity. A 13 V-J signature model separated ophthalmopathy from stable hyperthyroidism, with approximately 86% sensitivity and 81.08% specificity in cross-validation and 80%/75% in testing.

A remark on this clonotype: Its antigen is still unknown. Base qualities were left out, and no much larger clone turns up one base away.

Graves' hyperthyroidism was defined as stable when no progression to ophthalmopathy occurred over 18 months of follow-up. Hyperthyroidism patients were newly diagnosed, with disease duration under 2 months, and aged 18 to 65 years. Patients with uncontrolled infections, other autoimmune diseases, pregnancy or lactation were excluded. Diagnoses were established on the basis of clinical symptoms, serum thyroxine and TRAb, thyroid ultrasound, and orbital computed tomography. PBMCs were isolated from more than 9 ml of fresh peripheral blood by Ficoll-Paque density gradient centrifugation. Total RNA was extracted using Trizol reagent, and RNA quality was assessed on an Agilent 2100 Bioanalyzer. Looking up the germline V gene (reference sequence) yields CDR1 MNHEY and CDR2 SMNVEV. Reading from cysteine to phenylalanine, the CDR3 counts 14 amino acids. Only CDR3 DNA remains: 42 bases, in frame from the first base. At the junction V is shortened by 7 bases and J by 5 bases; bases outside the gene matches: 10.

TCR beta CDR3 regions were amplified from RNA transcripts. For the first round of RT-PCR on the TCR CDR3, the HTBI primer set was used together with the Qiagen OneStep RT-PCR kit. Libraries were constructed in a second round of multiplex PCR, after which size selection and purification were performed. The libraries were sequenced on an Illumina HiSeq2000 using paired-end 100 bp reads. As for the original processing: SOAPnuke was used to process the raw data, removing reads that contained adapters or uncalled bases, had a mean Phred below 15, or lacked an exact match to the constant primer or identifier. High-quality paired reads were merged with COPE v1.2.5, and unique nucleotide sequences were defined as clonotypes. Clonotypes were aligned to IMGT TRBV, TRBD and TRBJ reference segments using MiTCR v1.1. The analysis included only V-J combinations with a frequency above 0.0001, which together covered roughly 99% of the repertoires. The TCS score was defined as the ratio of F50 (clonal expansion) to E x V (chaos), calculated using BLOSUM62-based TCRdist between CDR3 peptides within each V-J. Welch's t-statistics and random forest reduced fewer than 600 V-J features to roughly 13, which were used in a naive Bayes classifier (R e1071). Using fastp trimming at Q25 and MiXCR clonotype assembly, TCRdb reanalyzed the public sequencing data and kept in-frame beta chains. Entries that share a CDR3 protein sequence are merged under the most common genes and DNA. The V and J calls here are based on TCRdb, not the publication. Counted in this sample were a few hundred thousand distinct CDR3 sequences; 15% to 18% of them appeared once. Clones ranked in the top ten supply 7.5% to 8% of the sample.

Rearrangement joined TRBV27 to TRBJ1-1; TRBD1 matches 7 bases in the middle. The clonotype was recovered from a woman aged 18-29 years with Graves' hyperthyroidism. Material: blood. The nucleotide sequence is given as TGTGCCAGCACCTCACAGGGGAGTTGGACTGAAGCTTTCTTT. Its amino acids are CASTSQGSWTEAFF.